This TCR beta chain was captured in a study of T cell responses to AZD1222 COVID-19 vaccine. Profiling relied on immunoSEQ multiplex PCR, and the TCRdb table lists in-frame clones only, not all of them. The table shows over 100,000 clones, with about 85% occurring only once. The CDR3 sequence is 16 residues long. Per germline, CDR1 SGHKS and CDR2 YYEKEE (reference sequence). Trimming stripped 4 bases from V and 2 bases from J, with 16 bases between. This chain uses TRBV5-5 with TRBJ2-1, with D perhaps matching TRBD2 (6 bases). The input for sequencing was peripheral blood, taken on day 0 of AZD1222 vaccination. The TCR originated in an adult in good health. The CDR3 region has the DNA TGTGCCAGCAGCCGATCCTTAGCGGCCACCTACAATGAGCAGTTCTTC. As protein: CASSRSLAATYNEQFF.